The entry that follows covers one TCR beta chain sequence. What it binds is not known. The sample comes from a study of T cells expressing NK-cell markers. Study-wide points: The leading position in the CD3+CD56-NKG2C+ fraction of a handful of donors also went to these clonotypes.

Researchers built TCR beta cDNA using 5'RACE template switching with UMIs. Each CDR3 protein gets one entry in TCRdb, which reprocessed the 5' RACE reads and gives no DNA. This table holds about 180,000 distinct CDR3 sequences. CDR1 and CDR2 (germline): MNHEY, SVGAGI. The CDR3 has 14 residues. Specimen: blood T cells: a sorted CD56 or NKG2C T cell subset, CD4+ or CD8+ T cells, or bulk PBMC T cells (not recorded which). This sequence was found in a man aged 18-70 years in good health. V and J are TRBV6-5 and TRBJ1-6; no DNA is available, so the TRBD1 call from TCRdb remains unchecked. CDR3 loop: CASSYRDNNSPLHF.